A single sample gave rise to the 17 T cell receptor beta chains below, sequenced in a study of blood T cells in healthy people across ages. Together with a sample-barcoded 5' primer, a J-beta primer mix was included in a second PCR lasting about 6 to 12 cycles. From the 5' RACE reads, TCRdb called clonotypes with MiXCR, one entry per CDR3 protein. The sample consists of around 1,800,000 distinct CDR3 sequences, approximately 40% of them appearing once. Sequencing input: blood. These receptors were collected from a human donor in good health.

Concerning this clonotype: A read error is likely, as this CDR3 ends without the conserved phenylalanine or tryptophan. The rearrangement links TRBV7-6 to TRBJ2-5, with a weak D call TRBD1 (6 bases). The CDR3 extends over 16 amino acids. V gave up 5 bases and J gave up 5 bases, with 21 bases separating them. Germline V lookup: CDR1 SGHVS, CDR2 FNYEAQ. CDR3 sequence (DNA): TGTGCCAGCAGCAATGTTGACATGGGGGCCGGGGAGACCCAGTACGTC. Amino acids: CASSNVDMGAGETQYV.

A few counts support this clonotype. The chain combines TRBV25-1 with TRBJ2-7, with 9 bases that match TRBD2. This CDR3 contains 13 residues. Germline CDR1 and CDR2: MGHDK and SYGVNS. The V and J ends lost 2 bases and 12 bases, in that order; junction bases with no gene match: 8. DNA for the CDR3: TGTGCCAGCAGTGAAACCCTCGGGACTAGCCTGTACTTC. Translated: CASSETLGTSLYF.

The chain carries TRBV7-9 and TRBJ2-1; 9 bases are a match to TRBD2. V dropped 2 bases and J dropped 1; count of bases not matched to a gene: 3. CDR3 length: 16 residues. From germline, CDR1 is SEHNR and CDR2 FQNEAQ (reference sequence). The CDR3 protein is CASSLMRGGSYNEQFF. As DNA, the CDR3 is TGTGCCAGCAGCTTAATGCGGGGGGGATCCTACAATGAGCAGTTCTTC.

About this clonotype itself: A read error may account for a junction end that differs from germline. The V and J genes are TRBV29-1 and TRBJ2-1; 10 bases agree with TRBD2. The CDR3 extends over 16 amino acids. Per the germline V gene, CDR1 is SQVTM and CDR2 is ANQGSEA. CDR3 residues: CSVAGSGGSSHNEQFF. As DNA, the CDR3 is TGCAGCGTTGCGGGTAGCGGGGGGAGCTCCCACAATGAGCAGTTCTTC.

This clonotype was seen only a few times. The CDR3 reads CASSQGRTSGLLGEQYF. The CDR3 region has the DNA TGTGCCAGCAGCCAAGGCCGAACTAGCGGACTCCTCGGGGAGCAGTACTTC. V is TRBV4-2 and J is TRBJ2-7; 8 nucleotides agree with TRBD2. The CDR3 length is 17 residues. Germline values: CDR1 LGHNA, CDR2 YNFKEQ. With V trimmed by 1 base and J by 7 bases, 15 bases remained unmatched.

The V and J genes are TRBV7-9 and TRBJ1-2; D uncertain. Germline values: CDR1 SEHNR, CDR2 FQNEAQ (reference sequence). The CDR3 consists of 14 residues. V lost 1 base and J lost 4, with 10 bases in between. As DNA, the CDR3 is TGTGCCAGCAGCTTAGGATTCCCCACCTATGGCTACACCTTC. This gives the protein CASSLGFPTYGYTF.

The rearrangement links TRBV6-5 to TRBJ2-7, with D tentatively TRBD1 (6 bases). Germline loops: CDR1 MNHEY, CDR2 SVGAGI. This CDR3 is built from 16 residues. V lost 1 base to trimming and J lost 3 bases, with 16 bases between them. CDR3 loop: CASSYYDLQGFYEQYF. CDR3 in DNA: TGTGCCAGCAGTTACTACGACCTTCAGGGGTTCTACGAGCAGTACTTC.

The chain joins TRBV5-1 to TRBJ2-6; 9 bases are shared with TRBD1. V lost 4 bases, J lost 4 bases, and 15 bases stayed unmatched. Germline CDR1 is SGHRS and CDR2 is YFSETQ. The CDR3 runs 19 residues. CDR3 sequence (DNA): TGCGCCAGCAGCCACAGGGGGCTCCCAGATCGCTCGGGGGCCAACGTCCTGACTTTC. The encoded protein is CASSHRGLPDRSGANVLTF.

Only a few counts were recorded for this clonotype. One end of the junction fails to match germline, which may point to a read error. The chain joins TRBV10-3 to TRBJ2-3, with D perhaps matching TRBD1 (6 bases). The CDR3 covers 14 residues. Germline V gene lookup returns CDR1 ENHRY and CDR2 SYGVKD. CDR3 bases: TGTGCCAGCAGTTGGGGGCTGGACACAGATACGCAGTATTTT. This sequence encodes CASSWGLDTDTQYF.

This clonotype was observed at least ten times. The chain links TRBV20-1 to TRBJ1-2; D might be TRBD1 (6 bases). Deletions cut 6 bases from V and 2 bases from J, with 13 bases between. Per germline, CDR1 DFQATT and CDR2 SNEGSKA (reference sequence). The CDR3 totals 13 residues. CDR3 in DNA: TGCAGTGCAAAAGAGGGGGTGAACTATGGCTACACCTTC. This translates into CSAKEGVNYGYTF.

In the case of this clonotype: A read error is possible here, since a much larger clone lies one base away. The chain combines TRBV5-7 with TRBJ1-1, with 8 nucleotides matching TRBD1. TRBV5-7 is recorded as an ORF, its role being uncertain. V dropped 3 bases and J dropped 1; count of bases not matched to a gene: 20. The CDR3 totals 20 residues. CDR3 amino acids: CASSSSPGQELSTKNTEAFF. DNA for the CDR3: TGTGCCAGCAGCTCCAGCCCGGGACAGGAGCTATCTACAAAGAACACTGAAGCTTTCTTT.

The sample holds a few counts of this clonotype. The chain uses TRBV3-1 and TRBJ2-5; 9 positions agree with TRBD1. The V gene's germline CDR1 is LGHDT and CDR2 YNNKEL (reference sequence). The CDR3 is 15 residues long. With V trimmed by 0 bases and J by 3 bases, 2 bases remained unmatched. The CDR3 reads CASSQERQGEETQYF. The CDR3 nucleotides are TGTGCCAGCAGCCAAGAACGACAGGGGGAAGAGACCCAGTACTTC.

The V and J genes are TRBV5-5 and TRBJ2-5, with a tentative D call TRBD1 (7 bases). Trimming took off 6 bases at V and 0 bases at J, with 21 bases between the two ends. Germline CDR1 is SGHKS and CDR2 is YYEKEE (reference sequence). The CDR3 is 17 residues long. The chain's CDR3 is CASTLGGGTAYQETQYF. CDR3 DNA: TGTGCCAGCACCCTCGGGGGCGGGACAGCGTACCAAGAGACCCAGTACTTC.

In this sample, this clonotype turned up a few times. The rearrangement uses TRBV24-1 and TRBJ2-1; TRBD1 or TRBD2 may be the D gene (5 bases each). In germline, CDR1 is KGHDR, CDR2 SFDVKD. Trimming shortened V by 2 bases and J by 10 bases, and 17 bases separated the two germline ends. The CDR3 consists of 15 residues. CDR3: CATSDSGTPLGEQFF. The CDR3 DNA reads TGTGCCACCAGTGATTCGGGGACCCCGTTGGGCGAGCAGTTCTTC.

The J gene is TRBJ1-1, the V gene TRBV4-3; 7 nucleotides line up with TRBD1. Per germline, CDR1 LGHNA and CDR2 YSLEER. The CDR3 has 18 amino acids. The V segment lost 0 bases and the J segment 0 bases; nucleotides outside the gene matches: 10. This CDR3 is CASSQDLGDRILNTEAFF. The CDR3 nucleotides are TGCGCCAGCAGCCAAGATTTAGGGGACAGAATATTGAACACTGAAGCTTTCTTT.

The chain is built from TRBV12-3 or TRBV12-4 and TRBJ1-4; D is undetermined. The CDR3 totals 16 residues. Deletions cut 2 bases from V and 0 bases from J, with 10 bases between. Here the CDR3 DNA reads TGTGCCAGCAGTTTAATCTTGGACGCAACTAATGAAAAACTGTTTTTT. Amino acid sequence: CASSLILDATNEKLFF.

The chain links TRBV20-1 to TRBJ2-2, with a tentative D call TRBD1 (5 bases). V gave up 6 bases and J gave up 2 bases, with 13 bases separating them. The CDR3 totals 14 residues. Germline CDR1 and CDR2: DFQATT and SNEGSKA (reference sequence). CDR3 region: CSAKMTVNTGELFF. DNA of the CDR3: TGCAGTGCCAAAATGACAGTTAACACCGGGGAGCTGTTTTTT.